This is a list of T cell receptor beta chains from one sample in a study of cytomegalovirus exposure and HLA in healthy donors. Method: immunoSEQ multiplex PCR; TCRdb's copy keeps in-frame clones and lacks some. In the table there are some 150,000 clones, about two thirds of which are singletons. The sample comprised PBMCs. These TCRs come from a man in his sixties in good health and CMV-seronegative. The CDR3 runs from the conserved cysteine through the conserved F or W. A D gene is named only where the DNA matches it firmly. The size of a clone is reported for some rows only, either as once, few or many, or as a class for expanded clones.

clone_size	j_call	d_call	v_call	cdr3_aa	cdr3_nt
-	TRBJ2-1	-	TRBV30	CAWSVLGGYNEQFF	TGTGCCTGGAGTGTTCTTGGCGGTTACAATGAGCAGTTCTTC
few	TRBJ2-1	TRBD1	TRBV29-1	CSVEGGQGKYNEQFF	TGCAGCGTTGAAGGGGGACAGGGAAAATACAATGAGCAGTTCTTC
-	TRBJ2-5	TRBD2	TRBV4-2	CASSLRTSGQETQYF	TGTGCCAGCAGCCTACGGACTAGCGGGCAAGAGACCCAGTACTTC
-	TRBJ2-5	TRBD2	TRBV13	CASSSSGSASGRQETQYF	TGTGCCAGCAGCTCCTCAGGGTCCGCTAGCGGGAGGCAAGAGACCCAGTACTTC
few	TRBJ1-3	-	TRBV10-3	CAISEPAGGDSGNTIYF	TGTGCCATCAGTGAGCCGGCGGGGGGGGACTCTGGAAACACCATATATTTT
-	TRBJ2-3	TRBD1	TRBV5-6	CASSFGTGVTDTQYF	TGTGCCAGCAGCTTCGGGACAGGGGTTACAGATACGCAGTATTTT
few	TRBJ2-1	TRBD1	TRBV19	CASSIRQGFSHNEQFF	TGTGCCAGTAGTATAAGACAGGGGTTTTCTCACAATGAGCAGTTCTTC
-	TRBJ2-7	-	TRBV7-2	CASSSSFAGYNEQYF	TGTGCCAGCAGCTCCTCATTCGCGGGCTATAACGAGCAGTACTTC
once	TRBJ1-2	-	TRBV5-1	CASSLIQGQGGYTF	TGCGCCAGCAGCTTGATTCAGGGGCAGGGTGGCTACACCTTC
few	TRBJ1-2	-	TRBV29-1	CSAQQGEGLGGYTF	TGCAGCGCACAACAAGGGGAGGGGTTAGGCGGCTACACCTTC
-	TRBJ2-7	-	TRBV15	CATSRGGGVSYEQYF	TGTGCCACCAGCAGAGGGGGCGGGGTCTCCTACGAGCAGTACTTC
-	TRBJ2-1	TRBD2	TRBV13	CASSALPGAGESNEQFF	TGTGCCAGCAGCGCCCTCCCAGGAGCGGGAGAGAGCAATGAGCAGTTCTTC
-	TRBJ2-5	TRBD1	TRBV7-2	CASSIHRGQETQYF	TGTGCCAGCAGCATCCACAGGGGCCAAGAGACCCAGTACTTC
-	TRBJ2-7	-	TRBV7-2	CASSLGLISSYEQYF	TGTGCCAGCAGCTTAGGACTAATTAGCTCCTACGAGCAGTACTTC
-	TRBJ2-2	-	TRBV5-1	CASRGELGPNTGELFF	TGCGCCAGCAGGGGTGAACTAGGCCCGAACACCGGGGAGCTGTTTTTT
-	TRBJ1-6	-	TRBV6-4	CASSDGQGSPLHF	TGTGCCAGCAGTGACGGGCAGGGTTCACCCCTCCACTTT
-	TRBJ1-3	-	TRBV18	CASSPPAQRNTIYF	TGTGCCAGCTCACCCCCGGCACAGCGAAACACCATATATTTT
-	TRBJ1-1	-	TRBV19	CASSFQFQGEAFF	TGTGCCAGTAGTTTTCAGTTCCAGGGGGAAGCTTTCTTT
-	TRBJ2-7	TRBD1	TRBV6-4	CASTEGQDGLHEQYF	TGTGCCAGCACCGAGGGACAGGATGGCCTCCACGAGCAGTACTTC
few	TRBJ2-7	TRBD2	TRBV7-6	CASSLVVGGPGEQYF	TGTGCCAGCAGCTTAGTGGTGGGAGGGCCAGGGGAGCAGTACTTC
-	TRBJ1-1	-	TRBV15	CATSRDSTRNTEAFF	TGTGCCACCAGCAGAGATTCTACGAGGAACACTGAAGCTTTCTTT
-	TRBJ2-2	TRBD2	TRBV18	CASSPRGLAGAANTGELFF	TGTGCCAGCTCACCAAGGGGACTAGCGGGAGCGGCTAACACCGGGGAGCTGTTTTTT
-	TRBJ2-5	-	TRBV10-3	CAISESAGYGETQYF	TGTGCCATCAGTGAGTCGGCGGGCTACGGGGAGACCCAGTACTTC
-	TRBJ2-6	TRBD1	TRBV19	CASKGIRTGGSSGANVLTF	TGTGCCAGTAAGGGGATTAGGACAGGGGGGAGCTCTGGGGCCAACGTCCTGACTTTC
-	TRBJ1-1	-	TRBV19	CASSLRLQGDTEAFF	TGTGCCAGTAGTCTCCGGTTACAGGGTGACACTGAAGCTTTCTTT
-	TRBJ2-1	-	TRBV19	CASRARGSNEQFF	TGTGCCAGTAGGGCCAGGGGAAGCAATGAGCAGTTCTTC
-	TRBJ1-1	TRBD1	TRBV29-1	CSVGPQGAVRNTEAFF	TGCAGCGTTGGCCCACAGGGGGCGGTGCGGAACACTGAAGCTTTCTTT
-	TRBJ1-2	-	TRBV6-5	CASSETTANYGYTF	TGTGCCAGCAGTGAAACGACAGCTAACTATGGCTACACCTTC
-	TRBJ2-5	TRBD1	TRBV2	CASRRDRGRQETQYF	TGTGCCAGCAGGAGGGACAGGGGGCGTCAAGAGACCCAGTACTTC
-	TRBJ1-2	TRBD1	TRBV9	CASSVDPGQGGNGYTF	TGTGCCAGCAGCGTAGATCCCGGACAGGGGGGAAATGGCTACACCTTC
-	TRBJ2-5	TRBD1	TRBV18	CASSPPGTGLKETQYF	TGTGCCAGCTCACCACCTGGGACAGGGCTAAAAGAGACCCAGTACTTC
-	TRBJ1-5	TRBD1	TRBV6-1	CASSARGLDSNQPQHF	TGTGCCAGCAGTGCAAGGGGGCTGGATAGCAATCAGCCCCAGCATTTT
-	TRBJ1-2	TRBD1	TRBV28	CASSLLRGRGDYGYTF	TGTGCCAGCAGTTTACTGAGGGGGCGCGGCGACTATGGCTACACCTTC
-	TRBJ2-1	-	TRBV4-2	CASSHRGLNEQFF	TGTGCCAGCAGCCATCGGGGGTTGAATGAGCAGTTCTTC
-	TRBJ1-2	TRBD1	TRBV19	CATRPTGVSGYTF	TGTGCCACTAGACCCACAGGGGTAAGCGGCTACACCTTC
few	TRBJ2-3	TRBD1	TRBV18	CASSPRQGGTDTQYF	TGTGCCAGCTCACCGCGACAGGGAGGCACAGATACGCAGTATTTT
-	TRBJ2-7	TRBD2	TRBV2	CASSVVLAVSYEQYF	TGTGCCAGCAGTGTAGTGCTAGCGGTCTCCTACGAGCAGTACTTC
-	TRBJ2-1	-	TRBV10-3	CAISGLDNEQFF	TGTGCCATCAGTGGTCTCGACAATGAGCAGTTCTTC
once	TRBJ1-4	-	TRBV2	CASSEPGGNEKLFF	TGTGCCAGCAGTGAACCCGGGGGTAATGAAAAACTGTTTTTT
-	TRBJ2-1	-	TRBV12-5	CASGPGVPFYNEQFF	TGTGCTAGTGGACCAGGGGTCCCCTTCTACAATGAGCAGTTCTTC
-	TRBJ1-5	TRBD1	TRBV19	CASRSGGDGNQPQHF	TGTGCCAGTAGGTCAGGGGGCGATGGCAATCAGCCCCAGCATTTT
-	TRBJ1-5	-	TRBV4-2	CASSARGEGNQPQHF	TGTGCCAGCAGCGCTAGGGGTGAGGGCAATCAGCCCCAGCATTTT
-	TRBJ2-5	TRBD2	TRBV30	CAWSWLAGAYQETQYF	TGTGCCTGGAGTTGGCTAGCGGGAGCATACCAAGAGACCCAGTACTTC
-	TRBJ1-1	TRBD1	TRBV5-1	CASSSSGQAGRAEAFF	TGCGCCAGCAGCTCCAGTGGACAGGCTGGTCGCGCTGAAGCTTTCTTT
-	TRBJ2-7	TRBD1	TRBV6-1	CASDRGQGTQGQYF	TGTGCCAGCGATCGGGGACAGGGGACCCAAGGGCAGTACTTC
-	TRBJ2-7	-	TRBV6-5	CASSYVTGAYEQYF	TGTGCCAGCAGTTACGTGACAGGAGCCTACGAGCAGTACTTC
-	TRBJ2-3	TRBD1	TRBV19	CASSMEGQVTDTQYF	TGTGCCAGTAGTATGGAGGGACAGGTGACAGATACGCAGTATTTT
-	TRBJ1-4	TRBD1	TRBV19	CASTFDREGEKLFF	TGTGCCAGTACCTTCGACAGGGAAGGGGAAAAACTGTTTTTT
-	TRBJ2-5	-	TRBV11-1	CASSPIQETQYF	TGTGCCAGCAGCCCAATTCAAGAGACCCAGTACTTC
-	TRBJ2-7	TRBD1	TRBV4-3	CASSLGTGEFHEQYF	TGCGCCAGCAGCCTAGGGACAGGGGAGTTCCACGAGCAGTACTTC
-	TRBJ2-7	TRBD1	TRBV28	CASSQGGQSYEQYF	TGTGCCAGCAGTCAAGGGGGACAGTCCTACGAGCAGTACTTC
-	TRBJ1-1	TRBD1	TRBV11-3	CASSRGGTEGTEAFF	TGTGCCAGCAGCCGTGGAGGGACAGAAGGGACTGAAGCTTTCTTT
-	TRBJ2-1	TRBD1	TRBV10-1	CASSESHSGQGGYNEQFF	TGCGCCAGCAGTGAGTCCCATAGTGGACAGGGTGGCTACAATGAGCAGTTCTTC
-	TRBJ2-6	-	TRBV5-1	CASSQEGQEITF	TGCGCCAGCAGCCAGGAGGGCCAGGAGATAACTTTC
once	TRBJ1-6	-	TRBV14	CASSQDVSFRRRSPLHF	TGTGCCAGCAGCCAAGATGTCAGCTTCCGGCGGAGATCACCCCTCCACTTT
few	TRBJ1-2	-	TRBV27	CASSLSVRGGGYTF	TGTGCCAGCAGTTTATCCGTCCGGGGAGGCGGCTACACCTTC
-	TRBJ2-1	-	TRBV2	CASRGSWDNEQFF	TGTGCCAGCAGAGGTAGCTGGGACAATGAGCAGTTCTTC
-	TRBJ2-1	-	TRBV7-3	CASSLQGNEQFF	TGTGCCAGCAGCTTACAGGGGAATGAGCAGTTCTTC